A selection of T cell receptor beta chains follows, all from one sample in a study of T cells in Graves' hyperthyroidism and ophthalmopathy. TCRdb reprocessed the multiplex PCR reads with MiXCR, giving one entry per CDR3 protein. This repertoire shows hundreds of thousands of distinct CDR3 sequences, about half found once; its top ten account for about 7.9%. Sequencing was carried out using peripheral blood or thyroid tissue (not recorded which). The receptor set was obtained from a woman between 18 and 29 years old with Graves' hyperthyroidism. CDR3s include the opening cysteine and the closing phenylalanine or tryptophan. D genes are given only for firm matches. The size entry is marked missing in some rows and otherwise reads once, few, many or a size class.

CDR3nt: TGTGCCAGCAGCACCGGACAGGGAGAAGAGACCCAGTACTTC
CDR3aa: CASSTGQGEETQYF
j_gene: TRBJ2-5
d_gene: TRBD1
abundance: few
v_gene: TRBV5-4

CDR3nt: TGTGCCAGCATCCTCCCCGCGCGAGTCACCGGGGAGCTGTTTTTT
CDR3aa: CASILPARVTGELFF
j_gene: TRBJ2-2
d_gene: .
abundance: few
v_gene: TRBV7-9

CDR3nt: TGTGCCAGCAGCGTCACGACTAGCGGGAGGGCGGGCGAGCAGTACTTC
CDR3aa: CASSVTTSGRAGEQYF
j_gene: TRBJ2-7
d_gene: TRBD2
abundance: .
v_gene: TRBV9

CDR3nt: TGTGCCAGCAGCGTCGACCGGTCCGCCCTGGGGGCCAACGAGCAGTACTTC
CDR3aa: CASSVDRSALGANEQYF
j_gene: TRBJ2-7
d_gene: .
abundance: .
v_gene: TRBV9

CDR3nt: TGTGCCAGCAGTGAATATATGGGCGGACAGGGCGAAAAACTGTTTTTT
CDR3aa: CASSEYMGGQGEKLFF
j_gene: TRBJ1-4
d_gene: TRBD1
abundance: .
v_gene: TRBV25-1

CDR3nt: TGTGCCAGCAGTTACTGGGTCGACACTGAAGCTTTCTTT
CDR3aa: CASSYWVDTEAFF
j_gene: TRBJ1-1
d_gene: .
abundance: .
v_gene: TRBV6-5

CDR3nt: TGCAGTGCCAAAAGACAGACTAATGAAAAACTGTTTTTT
CDR3aa: CSAKRQTNEKLFF
j_gene: TRBJ1-4
d_gene: .
abundance: .
v_gene: TRBV20-1

CDR3nt: TGTGCCAGCAGACCACTAGCGGGAGGCTGGGAGACCCAGTACTTC
CDR3aa: CASRPLAGGWETQYF
j_gene: TRBJ2-5
d_gene: TRBD2
abundance: .
v_gene: TRBV2

CDR3nt: TGTGCCAGCAGCCAGGGACAGGGGGGGAACACTGAAGCTTTCTTT
CDR3aa: CASSQGQGGNTEAFF
j_gene: TRBJ1-1
d_gene: TRBD1
abundance: .
v_gene: TRBV7-2

CDR3nt: TGTGCCAGCAGCACGGACAGACTAAACACTGAAGCTTTCTTT
CDR3aa: CASSTDRLNTEAFF
j_gene: TRBJ1-1
d_gene: .
abundance: .
v_gene: TRBV9

CDR3nt: TGTGCCAGTAGTATGGGGCGCCGCAAAGGAAGCAATCAGCCCCAGCATTTT
CDR3aa: CASSMGRRKGSNQPQHF
j_gene: TRBJ1-5
d_gene: .
abundance: .
v_gene: TRBV19

CDR3nt: TGTGCCAGCAGTGAATTTCGGGACTATGGCTACACCTTC
CDR3aa: CASSEFRDYGYTF
j_gene: TRBJ1-2
d_gene: .
abundance: .
v_gene: TRBV25-1

CDR3nt: TGTGCCAGCAGCTTACTCCCGGAGGGGCTTAGCACTGAAGCTTTCTTT
CDR3aa: CASSLLPEGLSTEAFF
j_gene: TRBJ1-1
d_gene: .
abundance: few
v_gene: TRBV7-9

CDR3nt: TGTGCCAGCAGCATAGTAGCGGGAAAGAAGTACGAGCAGTACTTC
CDR3aa: CASSIVAGKKYEQYF
j_gene: TRBJ2-7
d_gene: TRBD2
abundance: .
v_gene: TRBV7-8

CDR3nt: TGCAGTGCACGCACATTAGTCAAATCCTATGGCTACACCTTC
CDR3aa: CSARTLVKSYGYTF
j_gene: TRBJ1-2
d_gene: .
abundance: few
v_gene: TRBV20-1

CDR3nt: TGTGCCAGCAGTTACGGACAAAATCCCACCTACGAGCAGTACTTC
CDR3aa: CASSYGQNPTYEQYF
j_gene: TRBJ2-7
d_gene: .
abundance: .
v_gene: TRBV2

CDR3nt: TGTGCCAGCAGAGGCCTAGTCGACGAGCAGTACTTC
CDR3aa: CASRGLVDEQYF
j_gene: TRBJ2-7
d_gene: .
abundance: few
v_gene: TRBV7-2

CDR3nt: TGTGCCAGCACCACAACTTCAGGTTATGGCTACACCTTC
CDR3aa: CASTTTSGYGYTF
j_gene: TRBJ1-2
d_gene: .
abundance: many
v_gene: TRBV6-6

CDR3nt: TGTGCCAGCAGCCAAGATGGGGCGGAGGATTCACCCCTCCACTTT
CDR3aa: CASSQDGAEDSPLHF
j_gene: TRBJ1-6
d_gene: .
abundance: .
v_gene: TRBV7-3

CDR3nt: TGCGCCAGCAGCCGCACCGCGACAGGGCCTAACTATGGCTACACCTTC
CDR3aa: CASSRTATGPNYGYTF
j_gene: TRBJ1-2
d_gene: TRBD1
abundance: .
v_gene: TRBV4-1

CDR3nt: TGTGCCATCAGTTCCTCGGGTTTCGCTGAAGCTTTCTTT
CDR3aa: CAISSSGFAEAFF
j_gene: TRBJ1-1
d_gene: .
abundance: once
v_gene: TRBV6-5

CDR3nt: TGTGCCACCAGTGATGCGCACTCCTACGAGCAGTACTTC
CDR3aa: CATSDAHSYEQYF
j_gene: TRBJ2-7
d_gene: .
abundance: many
v_gene: TRBV24-1

CDR3nt: TGTGCCACCAGCAGAGGGAGGGCGAACACCGGGGAGCTGTTTTTT
CDR3aa: CATSRGRANTGELFF
j_gene: TRBJ2-2
d_gene: .
abundance: many
v_gene: TRBV15

CDR3nt: TGTGCCAGTAGTACCGCCGGGACAGGGGCCAACGTCCTGACTTTC
CDR3aa: CASSTAGTGANVLTF
j_gene: TRBJ2-6
d_gene: .
abundance: .
v_gene: TRBV19

CDR3nt: TGTGCCAGCAGCTTGGGGGGAGGGCTCTCCACTGAAGCTTTCTTT
CDR3aa: CASSLGGGLSTEAFF
j_gene: TRBJ1-1
d_gene: .
abundance: .
v_gene: TRBV7-6

CDR3nt: TGTGCCAGCAGTCGAGCCAAACAGGAGACCCAGTACTTC
CDR3aa: CASSRAKQETQYF
j_gene: TRBJ2-5
d_gene: .
abundance: .
v_gene: TRBV2

CDR3nt: TGTGCCAGCAGCTTGGTAGGGGGCTCTGGCTACACCTTC
CDR3aa: CASSLVGGSGYTF
j_gene: TRBJ1-2
d_gene: TRBD1
abundance: .
v_gene: TRBV7-2

CDR3nt: TGCAGTGCTGCAGGGGGTCAGGAAGAGACCCAGTACTTC
CDR3aa: CSAAGGQEETQYF
j_gene: TRBJ2-5
d_gene: TRBD1
abundance: once
v_gene: TRBV20-1

CDR3nt: TGTGCCACCAGTGATACCGGCATCAGGACAGATGCGCAGTATTTT
CDR3aa: CATSDTGIRTDAQYF
j_gene: TRBJ2-3
d_gene: .
abundance: .
v_gene: TRBV24-1

CDR3nt: TGTGCCAGTAGTACTCCGGGACAGACACATGAAAAACTGTTTTTT
CDR3aa: CASSTPGQTHEKLFF
j_gene: TRBJ1-4
d_gene: TRBD1
abundance: .
v_gene: TRBV19

CDR3nt: TGCAGCGTTGAAGATTTGGCTGGGGCCAACGTCCTGACTTTC
CDR3aa: CSVEDLAGANVLTF
j_gene: TRBJ2-6
d_gene: .
abundance: many
v_gene: TRBV29-1

CDR3nt: TGCAGCGTTAGTGACTACACCGGGGAGCTGTTTTTT
CDR3aa: CSVSDYTGELFF
j_gene: TRBJ2-2
d_gene: .
abundance: few
v_gene: TRBV29-1

CDR3nt: TGTGCCAGCAGTGGGAACAGGGGACGGGGCTATGGAAACACCATATATTTT
CDR3aa: CASSGNRGRGYGNTIYF
j_gene: TRBJ1-3
d_gene: TRBD1
abundance: .
v_gene: TRBV2

CDR3nt: TGCAGCGTCGGACAGGGACAGAACACTGAAGCTTTCTTT
CDR3aa: CSVGQGQNTEAFF
j_gene: TRBJ1-1
d_gene: TRBD1
abundance: many
v_gene: TRBV29-1

CDR3nt: TGTGCTACCACTAGCTCCTACGAGCAGTACTTC
CDR3aa: CATTSSYEQYF
j_gene: TRBJ2-7
d_gene: .
abundance: .
v_gene: TRBV15

CDR3nt: TGCGCCAGCAGCCAAGAGGCTGACAGGTTGGGACGGCCCCAGCATTTT
CDR3aa: CASSQEADRLGRPQHF
j_gene: TRBJ1-5
d_gene: .
abundance: .
v_gene: TRBV4-1

CDR3nt: TGCAGCGTTGAAACGGGGAGAGGTCCGGACGAGCAGTACTTC
CDR3aa: CSVETGRGPDEQYF
j_gene: TRBJ2-7
d_gene: .
abundance: few
v_gene: TRBV29-1

CDR3nt: TGTGCCAGCAGCGTAGAGAGGGGGTCATCCTACGAGCAGTACTTC
CDR3aa: CASSVERGSSYEQYF
j_gene: TRBJ2-7
d_gene: .
abundance: .
v_gene: TRBV9

CDR3nt: TGCAGTGCTAGAGGGCACACGGGTGACTATGGCTACACCTTC
CDR3aa: CSARGHTGDYGYTF
j_gene: TRBJ1-2
d_gene: .
abundance: few
v_gene: TRBV20-1

CDR3nt: TGCAGTGAAGATGGACCGCAAGAGACCCAGTACTTC
CDR3aa: CSEDGPQETQYF
j_gene: TRBJ2-5
d_gene: .
abundance: .
v_gene: TRBV29-1

CDR3nt: TGCAGTGCTAGAGCAACGGGGATACAAGAGACCCAGTACTTC
CDR3aa: CSARATGIQETQYF
j_gene: TRBJ2-5
d_gene: .
abundance: many
v_gene: TRBV20-1

CDR3nt: TGTGCCGGCCAGGTGGCAGATACGCAGTATTTT
CDR3aa: CAGQVADTQYF
j_gene: TRBJ2-3
d_gene: .
abundance: .
v_gene: TRBV2

CDR3nt: TGTGTCAGTAGTATTCCCGGACAGTATAGCAATCAGCCCCAGCATTTT
CDR3aa: CVSSIPGQYSNQPQHF
j_gene: TRBJ1-5
d_gene: .
abundance: .
v_gene: TRBV19

CDR3nt: TGTGCCAGCAGCTACACCGGACAGGCTGGAAACACCATATATTTT
CDR3aa: CASSYTGQAGNTIYF
j_gene: TRBJ1-3
d_gene: TRBD1
abundance: many
v_gene: TRBV7-2

CDR3nt: TGCAGTGCTATTTGGACAGGGGGGTACGAGCAGTACTTC
CDR3aa: CSAIWTGGYEQYF
j_gene: TRBJ2-7
d_gene: TRBD1
abundance: .
v_gene: TRBV20-1

CDR3nt: TGTGCCACCAGTGATTTATCAGGGATTGAAGCTTTCTTT
CDR3aa: CATSDLSGIEAFF
j_gene: TRBJ1-1
d_gene: .
abundance: many
v_gene: TRBV24-1